The 17 T cell receptor beta chains in this list originate from one sample, sequenced in a study of blood T cell repertoires in COVID-19. This table comes from immunoSEQ multiplex PCR, and its TCRdb copy is limited to in-frame clones, with some not included. This sample has under 200,000 clones; over 75% occur once, and the top ten carry approximately 9.4%. What was sequenced was peripheral blood. Receptor source: a woman of 80 years or more with acute or convalescent COVID-19.

This chain connects TRBV7-2 to TRBJ2-5, with TRBD2 matching over 9 bases. This CDR3 has 15 residues. CDR1 is SGHTA and CDR2 is FQGNSA in the germline V gene. V was clipped by 5 bases and J by 4 bases; unmatched bases: 8. As DNA, the CDR3 is TGTGCCAGCAGCGCCTTAGGTAGCGGGGGAGAGACCCAGTACTTC. Translated, it gives CASSALGSGGETQYF.

This clone was recorded a few times. The DNA of the CDR3 is TGTGCCAGCAGCAAAGGGTGGACAGGGCGCGCGACTAACTATGGCTACACCTTC. Amino acid sequence: CASSKGWTGRATNYGYTF. The V and J genes are TRBV21-1 and TRBJ1-2; the table's D call, TRBD1, was not checked against the DNA. TRBV21-1 is reported as a pseudogene. This CDR3 has 18 residues.

This clone came up a few times. This chain links TRBV7-2 with TRBJ1-1; unclear D gene. In germline, CDR1 is SGHTA, CDR2 FQGNSA. CDR3 length: 13 residues. V was trimmed by 5 bases and J by 4 bases, leaving 11 bases between them. CDR3 region: CASSTPGSTEAFF. The CDR3 bases are TGTGCCAGCAGCACCCCCGGGAGCACTGAAGCTTTCTTT. Full variable domain (rest looked up from reference TRBV7-2 and TRBJ1-1): GAGVSQSPSNKVTEKGKDVELRCDPISGHTALYWYRQSLGQGLEFLIYFQGNSAPDKSGLPSDRFSAERTGGSVSTLTIQRTQQEDSAVYLCASSTPGSTEAFFGQGTRLTVV.

The chain is built from TRBV9 and TRBJ2-4; D may be TRBD1 (6 bases). Germline CDR1 reads SGDLS; CDR2 reads YYNGEE. The CDR3 is 15 amino acids. V gave up 2 bases and J gave up 9 bases, with 18 bases separating them. The CDR3 here is CASSVGTGKGTIQYF. As DNA, the CDR3 is TGTGCCAGCAGCGTCGGTACAGGGAAAGGGACCATTCAGTACTTC.

This clone was seen only a few times. This chain connects TRBV4-3 to TRBJ1-5; no firm D call. V gave up 0 bases and J gave up 7 bases, with 13 bases separating them. CDR3 length: 15 amino acids. The germline gives CDR1 LGHNA, CDR2 YSLEER. This CDR3 reads CASSQDGFPGQPQHF. Written as DNA, the CDR3 is TGCGCCAGCAGCCAAGATGGGTTTCCGGGGCAGCCCCAGCATTTT.

This clone came up a few times. This chain links TRBV27 with TRBJ2-3; D remains ambiguous. This CDR3 is built from 11 residues. Trimming removed 5 bases from V and 2 bases from J, with 2 bases in between. The germline V gene encodes CDR1 MNHEY and CDR2 SMNVEV (reference sequence). The CDR3 here is CASSHTDTQYF. The CDR3 DNA follows: TGTGCCAGCAGTCACACAGATACGCAGTATTTT.

The V call is TRBV7-9, the J call TRBJ1-2, with unresolved D. The CDR3 is made up of 13 amino acids. V lost 5 bases to trimming and J lost 4 bases, with 11 bases between them. Per the germline V gene, CDR1 is SEHNR and CDR2 is FQNEAQ (reference sequence). This CDR3 reads CASSTAPGYGYTF. The CDR3 bases are TGTGCCAGCAGCACAGCCCCTGGCTATGGCTACACCTTC.

V and J are TRBV2 and TRBJ2-6; a possible D gene is TRBD1 (5 bases). CDR1 and CDR2 from the germline V gene are SNHLY and FYNNEI. CDR3 length: 15 amino acids. The V gene lost 4 bases and the J gene lost 6 bases, with 13 bases spanning the gap. The CDR3 region has the DNA TGTGCCAGCAGTGCCAGGGATTTCGAGGCCAACGTCCTGACTTTC. It is translated as CASSARDFEANVLTF.

This chain links TRBV19 with TRBJ1-6; perhaps TRBD1 as D (5 bases). Trimming shortened V by 3 bases and J by 8 bases, and 14 bases separated the two germline ends. CDR1 and CDR2 (germline): LNHDA, SQIVND (reference sequence). The CDR3 is 15 amino acids. The chain's CDR3 is CASSMVVGGDSPLHF. As DNA, the CDR3 is TGTGCCAGTAGTATGGTGGTCGGAGGGGATTCACCCCTCCACTTT.

The chain uses TRBV3-1 (or the pseudogene TRBV3-2) and TRBJ1-2; D perhaps matches TRBD1 (5 bases). There are 15 residues in the CDR3. Germline values: CDR1 LGHDT, CDR2 YNNKEL (reference sequence). Trimming took off 3 bases at V and 5 bases at J, with 16 bases between the two ends. CDR3 bases: TGTGCCAGCAGCCAGGGTGGACACGCTCCATATGGCTACACCTTC. Protein: CASSQGGHAPYGYTF.

The gene calls are TRBV10-3 and TRBJ2-7; D is perhaps TRBD1 (5 bases). The CDR3 is 15 residues long. Germline V gene data show CDR1 as ENHRY and CDR2 as SYGVKD. Trimming pared 3 bases from V and 3 bases from J, leaving 15 bases between. CDR3 sequence (DNA): TGTGCCATCAGTGATTTACAGGAGAAAAGCTACGAGCAGTACTTC. It yields the protein CAISDLQEKSYEQYF.

This clone was observed once. V gene TRBV7-2 combines with J gene TRBJ2-1; D is perhaps TRBD2 (6 bases). From germline, CDR1 is SGHTA and CDR2 FQGNSA. V dropped 0 bases and J dropped 9 bases, with 9 bases sitting between them. The CDR3 contains 13 residues. The CDR3 DNA reads TGTGCCAGCAGCTTAGCCGCGGGGAGTGAGCAGTTCTTC. Residues: CASSLAAGSEQFF.

This clone turned up a few times. The rearrangement links TRBV7-2 to TRBJ1-2; D possibly corresponds to TRBD1 (6 bases). Germline-derived CDR1 and CDR2 are SGHTA and FQGNSA. V was pared by 11 bases and J by 9 bases, with 19 bases between. The CDR3 extends over 12 amino acids. The DNA for the CDR3 is TGTGCCGGATTCCCGATTGGGGGCCGCTACACCTTC. Its protein is CAGFPIGGRYTF. The full variable domain, rest sourced from reference TRBV7-2 and TRBJ1-2, is GAGVSQSPSNKVTEKGKDVELRCDPISGHTALYWYRQSLGQGLEFLIYFQGNSAPDKSGLPSDRFSAERTGGSVSTLTIQRTQQEDSAVYLCAGFPIGGRYTFGSGTRLTVV.

The chain employs TRBV2 and TRBJ1-4, with D unclear. The germline gives CDR1 SNHLY, CDR2 FYNNEI. This CDR3 is built from 13 residues. The ends were cut back, 3 bases at V and 6 bases at J, with 8 bases in the middle. In DNA, the CDR3 is TGTGCCAGCAGTGAGAACAGTGATGAAAAACTGTTTTTT. This translates into CASSENSDEKLFF. Drawing the rest from reference TRBV2 and TRBJ1-4, the complete variable domain is EPEVTQTPSHQVTQMGQEVILRCVPISNHLYFYWYRQILGQKVEFLVSFYNNEISEKSEIFDDQFSVERPDGSNFTLKIRSTKLEDSAMYFCASSENSDEKLFFGSGTQLSVL.

This clone was seen only once. The CDR3 sequence: CARSLGGHNSYGYTF. The DNA of the CDR3 is TGTGCCAGAAGCTTGGGGGGACACAATTCCTATGGCTACACCTTC. J is TRBJ1-2 and V is TRBV5-3; TRBD1 is a possible D gene (6 bases). TRBV5-3 is classed as an ORF, of uncertain function. This CDR3 contains 15 residues. Deletions cut 0 bases from V and 4 bases from J, with 13 bases between.

This rearrangement joins TRBV12-3 or TRBV12-4 to TRBJ1-5; the D is unclear. V lost 6 bases and J 2 bases, leaving 8 bases between the germline ends. The CDR3 has 13 residues. The CDR3 loop reads CASSLSRNQPQHF. CDR3 coding DNA: TGTGCCAGCAGCCTCAGTCGCAATCAGCCCCAGCATTTT.

CDR3 coding DNA: TGTGCCAGCAGCCGGGGACTGAATAATGAAAAACTGTTTTTT. Its translation is CASSRGLNNEKLFF. The V and J genes are TRBV5-8 and TRBJ1-4, with a weak D call TRBD1 (5 bases). The CDR3 consists of 14 residues. Germline lookup yields CDR1 SGHTS and CDR2 YDEGEE. V was cut by 4 bases and J by 4 bases, with 11 bases left in between.